This TCR beta chain comes out of a study of cytomegalovirus exposure and HLA in healthy donors. Study-wide findings and caveats: A previous analysis found most TCR beta V segments productive roughly 87% or roughly 30% of the time. The study flagged some 170 TCR beta chains as cytomegalovirus-associated.

Trimming took 6 bases from V and 6 from J, leaving 11 bases between them. CDR3 size: 12 residues. Germline-derived CDR1 and CDR2 are MDHEN and SYDVKM. In regard to this clone: Its antigen remains unknown.

The study ran its PCR with 60 Vbeta and 13 Jbeta primers. TCRdb's table, derived via immunoSEQ multiplex PCR, lists solely in-frame clones and lacks some. The sample has 49,000 or so clones, about four fifths seen once. This receptor was identified in a boy aged 5-17 years in good health and CMV-seropositive. This chain connects TRBV28 to TRBJ1-1; D call uncertain. Sample: PBMCs. Here the CDR3 reads CASRRERPEAFF. CDR3 sequence (DNA): TGTGCCAGCAGAAGGGAGCGGCCTGAAGCTTTCTTT.